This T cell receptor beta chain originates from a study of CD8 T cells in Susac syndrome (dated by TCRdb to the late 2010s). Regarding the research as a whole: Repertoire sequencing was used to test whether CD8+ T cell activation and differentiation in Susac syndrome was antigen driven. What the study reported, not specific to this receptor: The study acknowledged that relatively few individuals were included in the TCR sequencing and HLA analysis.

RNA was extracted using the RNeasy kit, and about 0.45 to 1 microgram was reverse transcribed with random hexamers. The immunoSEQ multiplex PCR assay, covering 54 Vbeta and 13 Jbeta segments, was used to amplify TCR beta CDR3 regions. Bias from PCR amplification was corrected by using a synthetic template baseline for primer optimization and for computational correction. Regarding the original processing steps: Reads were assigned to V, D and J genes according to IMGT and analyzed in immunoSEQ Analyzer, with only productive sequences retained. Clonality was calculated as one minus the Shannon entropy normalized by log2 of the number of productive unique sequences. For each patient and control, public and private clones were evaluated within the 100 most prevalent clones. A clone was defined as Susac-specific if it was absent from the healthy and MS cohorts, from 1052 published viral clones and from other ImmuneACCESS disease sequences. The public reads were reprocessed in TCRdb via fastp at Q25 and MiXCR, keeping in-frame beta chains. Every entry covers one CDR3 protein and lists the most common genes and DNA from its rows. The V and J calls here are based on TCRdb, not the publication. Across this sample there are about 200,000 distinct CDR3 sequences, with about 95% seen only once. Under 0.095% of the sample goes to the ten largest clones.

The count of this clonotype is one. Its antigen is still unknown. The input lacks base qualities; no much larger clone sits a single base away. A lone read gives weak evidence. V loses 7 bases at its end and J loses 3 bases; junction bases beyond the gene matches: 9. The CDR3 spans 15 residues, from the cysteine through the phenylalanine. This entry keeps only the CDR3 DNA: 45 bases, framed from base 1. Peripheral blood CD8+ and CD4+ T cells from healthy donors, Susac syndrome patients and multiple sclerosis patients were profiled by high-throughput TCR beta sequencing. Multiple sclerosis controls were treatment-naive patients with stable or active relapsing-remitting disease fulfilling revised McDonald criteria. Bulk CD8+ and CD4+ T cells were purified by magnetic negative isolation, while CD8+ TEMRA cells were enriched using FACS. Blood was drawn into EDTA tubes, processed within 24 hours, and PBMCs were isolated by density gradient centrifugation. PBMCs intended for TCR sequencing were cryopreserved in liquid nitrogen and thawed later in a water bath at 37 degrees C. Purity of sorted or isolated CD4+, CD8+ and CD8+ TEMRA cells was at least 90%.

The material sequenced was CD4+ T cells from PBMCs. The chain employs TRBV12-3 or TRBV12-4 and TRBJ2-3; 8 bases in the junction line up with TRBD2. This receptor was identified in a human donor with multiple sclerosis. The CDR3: CASTSRGGRTDTQYF. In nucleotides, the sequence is TGTGCCAGCACCTCTCGGGGGGGTAGGACAGATACGCAGTATTTT.